Shown below are 6 T cell receptor beta chains from a single sample sequenced in a study of vaccination and CD4 T cells after COVID-19. Treatment reported: approximately 11-day PBMC culture with coronavirus spike peptide pools or control peptides (ViraFEST assay). The assay that was used to sequence DNA from cultured CD4+ T cells was the Oncomine TCR Beta short-read assay. MiXCR, applied by TCRdb to the PCR reads, yields one record per CDR3 protein. This sample carries roughly 4,200 distinct CDR3 sequences, 21% of them seen once, and the ten largest clones take 17%. Antigens of these TCRs are unknown. Sequenced input: CD4+ T cells from blood, cultured in vitro. These receptor sequences come from a human donor who had recovered from COVID-19.

The chain uses TRBV5-6 and TRBJ1-4; D gene unclear. Germline lookup yields CDR1 SGHDT and CDR2 YYEEEE. V was pared by 0 bases and J by 9 bases, with 9 bases between. The CDR3 runs 13 residues. The CDR3 region is CASSLAEVKKLFF. CDR3 in DNA: TGTGCCAGCAGCTTGGCTGAGGTTAAAAAACTGTTTTTT.

This clonotype was seen only a few times. The chain uses TRBV6-1 and TRBJ1-5; D unresolved. The CDR3 spans 14 residues. Trimming cost V 2 bases and J 5 bases, with 10 bases left between them. Germline CDR1 MNHNS, CDR2 SASEGT. CDR3 protein: CASSEQPWDQPQHF. As DNA, the CDR3 is TGTGCCAGCAGTGAACAGCCATGGGATCAGCCCCAGCATTTT.

There are a few counts of this clonotype. The CDR3 coding sequence is TGTGCCAGCAATTTAAAGCGGGGTGTCCCCTACGAGCAGTACTTC. Amino acids: CASNLKRGVPYEQYF. V and J are TRBV11-3 and TRBJ2-7; 7 bases match TRBD2. V was pared by 7 bases and J by 2 bases, with 11 bases of the junction left unmatched. This CDR3 has 15 amino acids. Per germline, CDR1 SGHNT and CDR2 YENEEA.

V gene TRBV2 combines with J gene TRBJ1-1, with D unclear. The CDR3 is 14 residues long. CDR1 is SNHLY, CDR2 FYNNEI, per germline. V lost 9 bases, J lost 0 bases, and 14 bases lay in between. The DNA of the CDR3 is TGTGCCAGTCGGTCGGGGTCTATGAACACTGAAGCTTTCTTT. Protein sequence: CASRSGSMNTEAFF. Together with reference TRBV2 and TRBJ1-1, the CDR3 gives the full variable domain: EPEVTQTPSHQVTQMGQEVILRCVPISNHLYFYWYRQILGQKVEFLVSFYNNEISEKSEIFDDQFSVERPDGSNFTLKIRSTKLEDSAMYFCASRSGSMNTEAFFGQGTRLTVV.

The chain employs TRBV5-1 and TRBJ2-3, with D unresolved. Germline V gives CDR1 SGHRS, CDR2 YFSETQ. V was shortened by 0 bases and J by 6 bases, with 14 bases between the two germline ends. This CDR3 is 15 amino acids long. CDR3 DNA: TGCGCCAGCAGCTTGGAAGGCACGGCGGTGGATACGCAGTATTTT. Translated, it gives CASSLEGTAVDTQYF.

On this clonotype itself: This may be a read error: a much more frequent sequence differs by one nucleotide. V and J are TRBV6-1 and TRBJ1-5; TRBD1 matches 8 bases. Germline loops: CDR1 MNHNS, CDR2 SASEGT. This CDR3 is built from 14 residues. CDR3 sequence reads: CTSGTTGAIQPQHF. CDR3 DNA: TGTACCAGCGGGACGACAGGGGCGATTCAGCCCCAGCATTTT.